This T cell receptor (beta chain) was sequenced in a study of blood T cells in healthy people across ages. This clonotype was counted only a few times. Using a J-beta primer mix together with a sample-barcoded 5' primer, a second PCR was run for about 6 to 12 cycles. A single record per CDR3 protein comes from TCRdb applying MiXCR to the 5' RACE reads. This sample yields fewer than 900,000 distinct CDR3 sequences, of which approximately 39% are seen a single time; 20% to 25% belongs to the top ten. Trimming removed 7 bases from V and 5 bases from J; junction bases left unmatched: 9. The CDR3 consists of 14 residues. Germline V gives CDR1 KGHDR, CDR2 SFDVKD. PBMCs numbering at least 6 million were isolated per sample.

The sequence came from a woman in her fifties or sixties in good health. The specimen was blood. The chain recombines TRBV24-1 with TRBJ2-5, with TRBD1 matching 7 bases. The CDR3 spells CATRAGGMWETQYF. The CDR3 DNA is TGTGCCACCAGAGCAGGGGGAATGTGGGAGACCCAGTACTTC.